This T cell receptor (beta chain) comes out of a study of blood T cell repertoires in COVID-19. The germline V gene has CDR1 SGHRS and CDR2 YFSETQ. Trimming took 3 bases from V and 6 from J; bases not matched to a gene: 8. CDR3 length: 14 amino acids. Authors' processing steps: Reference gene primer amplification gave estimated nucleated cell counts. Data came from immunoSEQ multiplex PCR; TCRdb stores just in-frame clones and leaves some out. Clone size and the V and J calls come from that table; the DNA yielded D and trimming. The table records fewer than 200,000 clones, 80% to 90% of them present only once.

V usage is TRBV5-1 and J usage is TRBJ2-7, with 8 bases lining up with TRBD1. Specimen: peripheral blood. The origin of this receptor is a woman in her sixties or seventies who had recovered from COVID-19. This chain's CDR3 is CASSSRTGSGEQYF. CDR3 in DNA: TGCGCCAGCAGCTCCCGGACAGGGTCGGGCGAGCAGTACTTC. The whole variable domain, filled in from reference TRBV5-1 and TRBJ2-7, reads KAGVTQTPRYLIKTRGQQVTLSCSPISGHRSVSWYQQTPGQGLQFLFEYFSETQRNKGNFPGRFSGRQFSNSRSEMNVSTLELGDSALYLCASSSRTGSGEQYFGPGTRLTVT.